This TCR beta chain was sequenced during a study of blood T cells in healthy people across ages. Ten or more counts support this clonotype. Its antigen is unidentified. Each donor supplied around 10 milliliters of peripheral blood. The V gene's germline CDR1 is MDHEN and CDR2 SYDVKM. The V and J ends lost 6 bases and 6 bases, in that order; junction bases with no gene match: 5. This CDR3 has 13 residues. Broader study findings: Estimated diversity, derived from one million T cells, was regarded as an underestimate. For the donors, CMV status was unknown and possibly confounded expanded clonotype changes.

Using a J-beta primer mix together with a sample-barcoded 5' primer, a second PCR was run for roughly 7 to 12 cycles. A template-switch adaptor containing 12 random nucleotides labeled each cDNA molecule. From the 5' RACE reads, TCRdb called clonotypes with MiXCR, one entry per CDR3 protein. There are approximately 350,000 distinct CDR3 sequences in the sample; roughly half occur only once, and 45% to 65% lies in the top ten. This TCR derives from a man in his fifties or sixties in good health. Sequenced: blood. The genes are TRBV28 and TRBJ2-1; 7 bases are shared with TRBD1. CDR3 amino acids: CASRRDRVNEQFF. CDR3 nucleotides: TGTGCCAGCAGGAGAGACAGGGTCAATGAGCAGTTCTTC.